Below are 31 T cell receptor beta chains sequenced from a single sample in a study of T cell responses to AZD1222 COVID-19 vaccine. Generated by immunoSEQ multiplex PCR, the TCRdb table keeps only in-frame clones and is missing some. The sample lists tens of thousands of clones, roughly 87% occurring once. Specimen: peripheral blood, collected on day 0 of AZD1222 vaccination. These TCRs come from an adult in good health.

The chain carries TRBV14 and TRBJ2-1; D is ambiguous. Germline CDR1 is SGHDN and CDR2 is FVKESK. The germline V and J ends were trimmed by 0 bases and 2 bases, with 11 bases remaining between them. This CDR3 is built from 16 residues. The CDR3 DNA sequence: TGTGCCAGCAGCCAAGAATTTTCGCGGACCTACAATGAGCAGTTCTTC. As protein: CASSQEFSRTYNEQFF.

The chain is built from TRBV28 and TRBJ2-7; 9 bases match TRBD1. V lost 5 bases, J lost 4 bases, and 9 bases stayed unmatched. The germline V gene has CDR1 MDHEN and CDR2 SYDVKM. CDR3 length: 15 amino acids. CDR3: CASSPYGTGLYEQYF. The CDR3 bases are TGTGCCAGCAGTCCCTATGGGACAGGGCTTTACGAGCAGTACTTC.

Here the CDR3 DNA reads TGTGCCACCAGCAGAGTGATCAGGGGTCAACAGCCCCAGCATTTT. Its protein is CATSRVIRGQQPQHF. The chain has TRBV15 and TRBJ1-5, with D perhaps TRBD1 (6 bases). The V gene lost 1 base and the J gene lost 7 bases, with 14 bases spanning the gap. In germline, CDR1 is LNHNV, CDR2 YYDKDF (reference sequence). The length of the CDR3 is 15 residues.

The J gene is TRBJ1-2, the V gene TRBV28; 8 bases map to TRBD1. V gave up 5 bases and J gave up 2 bases; unmatched junction bases: 7. Germline V CDR1 and CDR2: MDHEN, SYDVKM. The CDR3 consists of 15 residues. The CDR3 sequence is CASSKGTGGNYGYTF. The CDR3 DNA reads as TGTGCCAGCAGTAAGGGGACAGGAGGGAACTATGGCTACACCTTC.

The chain combines TRBV10-2 with TRBJ1-5; tentative D call: TRBD1 (5 bases). The CDR3 sequence is 15 residues long. CDR1 and CDR2 (germline): WSHSY, SAAADI. The V and J ends lost 3 bases and 6 bases respectively, with 15 bases between them. As DNA, the CDR3 is TGCGCCAGCAGTGACGCCGGGGCTGGAGTTCAGCCCCAGCATTTT. This codes for CASSDAGAGVQPQHF.

The V call is TRBV11-2, the J call TRBJ1-1; D is possibly TRBD1 (6 bases). V was shortened by 5 bases and J by 10 bases, with 20 bases between the two germline ends. Germline CDR1 SGHAT, CDR2 FQNNGV. The length of the CDR3 is 14 residues. The CDR3 DNA sequence: TGTGCCAGCAGCCCGGACAGCGGCCGAGGGGGAGCTTTCTTT. Translated: CASSPDSGRGGAFF.

The rearrangement links TRBV21-1 to TRBJ1-1. TRBV21-1 is assigned pseudogene status. This CDR3 spans 8 amino acids. CDR3 coding DNA: TGTGCCAGCGTTGAAGCTTTCTTT. The encoded protein is CASVEAFF.

This chain joins TRBV18 and TRBJ1-3; TRBD1 might be the D (5 bases). CDR1 is KGHSH, CDR2 LQKENI, per germline. Trimming took off 5 bases at V and 0 bases at J, with 5 bases between the two ends. The CDR3 runs 13 residues. CDR3 loop: CASSGGSGNTIYF. CDR3 bases: TGTGCCAGCTCAGGGGGCTCTGGAAACACCATATATTTT.

V usage is TRBV20-1 and J usage is TRBJ2-4, with D perhaps matching TRBD1 or TRBD2 (5 bases each). The CDR3 totals 16 residues. Trimming removed 3 bases at V and 2 bases at J, with 17 bases between. Germline loops: CDR1 DFQATT, CDR2 SNEGSKA (reference sequence). DNA for the CDR3: TGCAGTGCTAGTGCCCCGGGGCGAGCCACCAAAAACATTCAGTACTTC. As protein: CSASAPGRATKNIQYF.

This chain uses TRBV4-3 with TRBJ1-1, with unresolved D. The CDR3 covers 14 residues. CDR1 is LGHNA and CDR2 is YSLEER in the germline V gene. The V end lost 3 bases, the J end lost 4 bases, and 12 bases lay between the germline ends. Written as DNA, the CDR3 is TGCGCCAGCAGCCAGGGCCTAGAAGGCACTGAAGCTTTCTTT. Translated, it gives CASSQGLEGTEAFF.

The chain uses TRBV4-2 and TRBJ2-3; 8 bases fit TRBD1. This CDR3 contains 16 residues. In germline, CDR1 is LGHNA, CDR2 YNFKEQ. V lost 3 bases and J lost 0; bases outside the gene matches: 5. The CDR3 is CASSHRQGQSTDTQYF. The CDR3, as DNA: TGTGCCAGCAGCCACCGACAGGGGCAAAGCACAGATACGCAGTATTTT.

The genes are TRBV9 and TRBJ2-2; 10 nucleotides line up with TRBD1. CDR1 is SGDLS and CDR2 is YYNGEE in the germline V gene. V was pared by 0 bases and J by 4 bases, with 3 bases of the junction left unmatched. The CDR3 is made up of 16 amino acids. The CDR3 DNA reads TGTGCCAGCAGCGTAGGACAGGGGGCGATCACCGGGGAGCTGTTTTTT. Protein: CASSVGQGAITGELFF.

The chain carries TRBV7-9 and TRBJ1-2, with D perhaps matching TRBD1 (5 bases). Deletions cut 1 base from V and 2 bases from J, with 11 bases between. This CDR3 region has 15 residues. CDR1 SEHNR and CDR2 FQNEAQ come from the germline V gene (reference sequence). The CDR3, as DNA: TGTGCCAGCAGCTTAGGGGACGGAACGAACTATGGCTACACCTTC. Amino acid sequence: CASSLGDGTNYGYTF.

V gene TRBV11-2 combines with J gene TRBJ2-4; no firm D call. There are 13 residues in the CDR3. Germline lookup yields CDR1 SGHAT and CDR2 FQNNGV. V was pared by 9 bases and J by 0 bases, with 9 bases between. The CDR3 loop reads CASTPTAKNIQYF. The DNA for the CDR3 is TGTGCCAGTACCCCGACAGCCAAAAACATTCAGTACTTC.

This chain connects TRBV28 to TRBJ2-3, with D possibly being TRBD2 (5 bases). The CDR3 has 15 residues. V shed 8 bases and J shed 0 bases, with 15 bases lying between them. Germline values: CDR1 MDHEN, CDR2 SYDVKM. As DNA, the CDR3 is TGTGCCAGCCGCCGCCCGGGCGGGAGCACAGATACGCAGTATTTT. Amino acid sequence: CASRRPGGSTDTQYF.

The chain joins TRBV3-1 (or the pseudogene TRBV3-2) to TRBJ2-2, with 9 bases fitting TRBD2. Germline loops: CDR1 LGHDT, CDR2 YNNKEL (reference sequence). CDR3 length: 13 amino acids. V lost 7 bases, J lost 6 bases, and 3 bases stayed unmatched. CDR3 DNA: TGTGCCAGCATAGGACTAGCGCCCGGGGAGCTGTTTTTT. Amino acid sequence: CASIGLAPGELFF.

This clone was recorded at least ten times. The gene calls are TRBV30 and TRBJ2-7; 7 bases agree with TRBD1. Germline CDR1 GTSNPN, CDR2 SVGIG (reference sequence). The CDR3 has 13 amino acids. The J segment lost 5 bases and the V segment lost 0 bases, leaving 4 bases of the junction unmatched. The CDR3 loop is CAWSVGDRDEQYF. In DNA form, the CDR3 reads TGTGCCTGGAGTGTAGGGGACAGAGACGAGCAGTACTTC.

The chain has TRBV12-3 or TRBV12-4 and TRBJ1-1; no clear D. This CDR3 region has 11 residues. Trimming cost V 6 bases and J 3 bases, with 5 bases left between them. CDR3 nucleotide sequence: TGTGCCAGCAGAACTCACACTGAAGCTTTCTTT. Encoded protein: CASRTHTEAFF.

CDR3 amino acids: CASTPGRMENTIYF. Written as DNA, the CDR3 is TGTGCCAGTACCCCAGGGAGGATGGAAAACACCATATATTTT. The V gene is TRBV19, the J gene TRBJ1-3, with D perhaps matching TRBD1 (5 bases). V gave up 7 bases and J gave up 6 bases, with 16 bases separating them. The CDR3 is 14 amino acids. Per germline, CDR1 LNHDA and CDR2 SQIVND (reference sequence).

This chain joins TRBV27 and TRBJ2-7; D is undetermined. The germline gives CDR1 MNHEY, CDR2 SMNVEV (reference sequence). This CDR3 region has 11 residues. The V gene lost 5 bases and the J gene lost 3 bases, with 5 bases spanning the gap. The CDR3 spells CASSGNYEQYF. As DNA, the CDR3 is TGTGCCAGCAGTGGCAACTACGAGCAGTACTTC.

This chain joins TRBV6-5 and TRBJ1-2; a possible D gene is TRBD1 (6 bases). The length of the CDR3 is 14 residues. The ends were cut back, 5 bases at V and 7 bases at J, with 17 bases in the middle. Germline V gene data show CDR1 as MNHEY and CDR2 as SVGAGI. The CDR3, as DNA: TGTGCCAGCAGTCCCCGACCAGGGGAGTTTGGCTACACCTTC. This gives the protein CASSPRPGEFGYTF.

The gene calls are TRBV4-1 and TRBJ2-1; D is ambiguous. CDR3 length: 15 amino acids. V was shortened by 0 bases and J by 3 bases, with 9 bases between the two germline ends. Germline lookup yields CDR1 MGHRA and CDR2 YSYEKL. CDR3 amino acids: CASSQETLLYNEQFF. CDR3 in DNA: TGCGCCAGCAGCCAAGAAACCCTGCTCTACAATGAGCAGTTCTTC.

V is TRBV5-5 and J is TRBJ2-7, with 10 nucleotides matching TRBD1. The CDR3 is made up of 15 amino acids. CDR1 is SGHKS, CDR2 YYEKEE, per germline (reference sequence). The ends lost 4 bases at V and 3 bases at J; junction bases unmatched: 7. As DNA, the CDR3 is TGTGCCAGCAGCGTCGGGACAGGGGTCCTCTACGAGCAGTACTTC. This gives the protein CASSVGTGVLYEQYF.

This clone has a single count. The chain couples TRBV10-2 to TRBJ2-7; possible D gene TRBD2, 6 bases. Germline V gives CDR1 WSHSY, CDR2 SAAADI. The CDR3 loop spans 15 amino acids. The V end was cut by 1 base, the J end by 3 bases, with 13 bases between. CDR3 in DNA: TGCGCCAGCAGTGAGTATACGGGGCGGGACTACGAGCAGTACTTC. This gives the protein CASSEYTGRDYEQYF.

This rearrangement joins TRBV28 to TRBJ2-1; D might be TRBD1 (6 bases). Trimming took 4 bases from V and 9 from J, leaving 25 bases between them. The CDR3 sequence is 17 residues long. Germline CDR1 and CDR2: MDHEN and SYDVKM. The CDR3 DNA sequence: TGTGCCAGCAGTTCTCGGTCTACTGGGGGCAGCATCGTTGAGCAGTTCTTC. Protein sequence: CASSSRSTGGSIVEQFF.

The sample holds one count of this clone. This chain joins TRBV3-1 (or the pseudogene TRBV3-2) and TRBJ1-1, with D perhaps matching TRBD1 (5 bases). This CDR3 region has 12 residues. V dropped 5 bases and J dropped 11 bases, with 15 bases sitting between them. Germline lookup yields CDR1 LGHDT and CDR2 YNNKEL (reference sequence). The CDR3 DNA follows: TGTGCCAGCAGCTCAGGGATCGGGGCTGCTTTCTTT. Encoded protein: CASSSGIGAAFF.

The gene calls are TRBV12-3 or TRBV12-4 and TRBJ2-7, with TRBD2 identical over 8 bases. J gave up 7 bases and V 8 bases, and 10 bases lay outside the gene matches. The CDR3 has 13 amino acids. CDR3 sequence (DNA): TGTGCCAGCCGTAGTAGCGGGATAGAAGAGCAGTACTTC. Protein sequence: CASRSSGIEEQYF.

The V gene is TRBV19, the J gene TRBJ1-3; tentative D call: TRBD1 (5 bases). Trimming cost V 4 bases and J 4 bases, with 14 bases left between them. This CDR3 comprises 15 residues. Germline-derived CDR1 and CDR2 are LNHDA and SQIVND (reference sequence). CDR3 in amino acids: CASSTREGTGNTIYF. The CDR3 nucleotides read TGTGCCAGTAGTACCCGCGAAGGGACGGGAAACACCATATATTTT.

The chain joins TRBV6-5 to TRBJ1-1; maybe TRBD1 (5 bases). The ends were cut back, 7 bases at V and 1 base at J, with 16 bases in the middle. This CDR3 comprises 15 residues. CDR1 and CDR2 (germline): MNHEY, SVGAGI. The CDR3 DNA follows: TGTGCCAGCATCTACCTTTCGGGGGGGAACACTGAAGCTTTCTTT. This codes for CASIYLSGGNTEAFF.

The chain employs TRBV18 and TRBJ1-2, with a possible D match to TRBD1 (6 bases). Germline V gene sequence: CDR1 KGHSH, CDR2 LQKENI. The length of the CDR3 is 13 residues. The CDR3 sequence is CAQGRGQGYGYTF. The CDR3 DNA reads TGTGCTCAAGGCCGGGGGCAAGGCTATGGCTACACCTTC.

The rearrangement uses TRBV5-4 and TRBJ2-2; possibly TRBD1 for D (6 bases). The CDR3 has 15 residues. Deletions cut 3 bases from V and 8 bases from J, with 17 bases between. The germline V gene has CDR1 SGHNT and CDR2 YYREEE (reference sequence). CDR3 residues: CASSSWTVRKGELFF. CDR3 DNA: TGTGCCAGCAGCTCCTGGACAGTGCGAAAAGGGGAGCTGTTTTTT.